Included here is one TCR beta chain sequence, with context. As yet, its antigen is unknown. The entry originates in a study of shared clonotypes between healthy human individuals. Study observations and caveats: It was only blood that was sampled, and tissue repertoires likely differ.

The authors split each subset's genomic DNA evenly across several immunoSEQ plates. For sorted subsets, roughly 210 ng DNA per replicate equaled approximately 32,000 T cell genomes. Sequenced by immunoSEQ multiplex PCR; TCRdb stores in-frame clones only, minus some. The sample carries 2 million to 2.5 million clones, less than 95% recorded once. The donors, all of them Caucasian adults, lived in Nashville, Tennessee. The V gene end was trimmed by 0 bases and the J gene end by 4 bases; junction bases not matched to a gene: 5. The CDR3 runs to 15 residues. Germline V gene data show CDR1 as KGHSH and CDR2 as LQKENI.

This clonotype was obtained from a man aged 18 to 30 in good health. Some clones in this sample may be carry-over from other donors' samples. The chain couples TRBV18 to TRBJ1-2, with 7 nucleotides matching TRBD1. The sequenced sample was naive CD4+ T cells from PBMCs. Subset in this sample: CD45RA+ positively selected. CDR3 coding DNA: TGTGCCAGCTCACCACCGGGACAGCTCTTCTATGGCTACACCTTC. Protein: CASSPPGQLFYGYTF. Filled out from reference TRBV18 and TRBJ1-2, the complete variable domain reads NAGVMQNPRHLVRRRGQEARLRCSPMKGHSHVYWYRQLPEEGLKFMVYLQKENIIDESGMPKERFSAEFPKEGPSILRIQQVVRGDSAAYFCASSPPGQLFYGYTFGSGTRLTVV.